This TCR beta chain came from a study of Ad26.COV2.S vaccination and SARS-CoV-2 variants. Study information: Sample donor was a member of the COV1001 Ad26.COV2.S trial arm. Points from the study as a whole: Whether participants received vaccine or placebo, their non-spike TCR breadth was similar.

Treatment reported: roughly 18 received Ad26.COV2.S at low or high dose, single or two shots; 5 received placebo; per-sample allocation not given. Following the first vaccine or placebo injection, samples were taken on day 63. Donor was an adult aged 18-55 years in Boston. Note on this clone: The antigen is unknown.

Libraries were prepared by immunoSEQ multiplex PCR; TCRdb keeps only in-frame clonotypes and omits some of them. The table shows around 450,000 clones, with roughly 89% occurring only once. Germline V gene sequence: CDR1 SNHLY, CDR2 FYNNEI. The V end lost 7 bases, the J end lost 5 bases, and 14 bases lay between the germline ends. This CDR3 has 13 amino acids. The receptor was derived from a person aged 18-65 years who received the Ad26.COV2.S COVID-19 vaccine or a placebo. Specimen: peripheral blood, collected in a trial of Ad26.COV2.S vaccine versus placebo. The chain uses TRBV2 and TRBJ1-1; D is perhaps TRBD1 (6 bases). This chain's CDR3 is CASTQDSLTEAFF. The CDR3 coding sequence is TGTGCCAGCACCCAGGACAGTTTAACTGAAGCTTTCTTT.